Shown below are 12 T cell receptor beta chains from a single sample sequenced in a study of T cell repertoires in cytomegalovirus infection. TCRdb recomputed calls from the reads with MiXCR, one row per CDR3 protein. The sample holds over 95,000 distinct CDR3 sequences, under 35% seen once. Antigens of these TCRs are unknown. This specimen consisted of CD8+ T cells from cultured PBMCs, obtained from culture after CMV antigen stimulation. These TCRs come from a human donor in good health (CMV status not recorded). Some clones in this sample may be carry-over from other donors' samples.

This clonotype was seen a handful of times. The chain employs TRBV12-3 or TRBV12-4 and TRBJ1-2; 8 bases agree with TRBD1. Trimming removed 5 bases from V and 4 bases from J; junction bases left unmatched: 6. This CDR3 has 14 amino acids. The CDR3 spells CASSTDRAAYGYTF. The CDR3 nucleotides are TGTGCCAGCAGTACGGACAGGGCTGCCTATGGCTACACCTTC.

This clonotype was found a few times. The chain employs TRBV28 and TRBJ2-1, with D possibly matching TRBD1 (6 bases). Trimming stripped 7 bases from V and 0 bases from J, with 10 bases between. The V gene's germline CDR1 is MDHEN and CDR2 SYDVKM. The CDR3 is 14 amino acids. The CDR3 here is CASKQGFSYNEQFF. The CDR3 DNA reads TGTGCCAGCAAACAGGGTTTCTCCTACAATGAGCAGTTCTTC. The whole variable domain, remainder taken from reference TRBV28 and TRBJ2-1, is DVKVTQSSRYLVKRTGEKVFLECVQDMDHENMFWYRQDPGLGLRLIYFSYDVKMKEKGDIPEGYSVSREKKERFSLILESASTNQTSMYLCASKQGFSYNEQFFGPGTRLTVL.

V gene TRBV27 combines with J gene TRBJ2-3; D is undetermined. Germline assignment: CDR1 MNHEY and CDR2 SMNVEV (reference sequence). The ends were cut back, 2 bases at V and 0 bases at J, with 12 bases in the middle. This CDR3 contains 16 residues. CDR3 region: CASSLNKGFSTDTQYF. Here the CDR3 DNA reads TGTGCCAGCAGTTTAAACAAGGGTTTTAGCACAGATACGCAGTATTTT.

This chain joins TRBV12-3 or TRBV12-4 and TRBJ1-2; unclear D gene. The V end was cut by 7 bases, the J end by 6 bases, with 18 bases between. The CDR3 runs to 14 residues. In nucleotides, the CDR3 is TGTGCCAGCAACTCCCGGTCAGGTTGGAATGGCTACACCTTC. As protein: CASNSRSGWNGYTF.

A few counts support this clonotype. The V gene is TRBV12-3 or TRBV12-4, the J gene TRBJ1-4; D is ambiguous. This CDR3 comprises 14 residues. Trimming left V 6 bases short and J 4 bases short, with 12 bases between. Here the CDR3 DNA reads TGTGCCAGCAGCCTAGGGTCAGTTAATGAAAAACTGTTTTTT. Protein: CASSLGSVNEKLFF.

This clonotype has ten or more counts. V is TRBV7-2 and J is TRBJ1-3, with D perhaps matching TRBD1 (5 bases). Per germline, CDR1 SGHTA and CDR2 FQGNSA. CDR3 length: 15 residues. V was cut by 1 base and J by 0 bases, with 7 bases left in between. The CDR3 region is CASSLEGDSGNTIYF. The CDR3 DNA reads as TGTGCCAGCAGCTTAGAAGGGGACTCTGGAAACACCATATATTTT.

Only a few counts were recorded for this clonotype. The V gene is TRBV11-2, the J gene TRBJ1-3; D is perhaps TRBD1 (6 bases). There are 15 residues in the CDR3. V lost 3 bases and J 1 base, leaving 10 bases between the germline ends. The V gene's germline CDR1 is SGHAT and CDR2 FQNNGV. The CDR3 bases are TGTGCCAGCAGCTTGGTCCAGGGGTCTGGAAACACCATATATTTT. Residues: CASSLVQGSGNTIYF.

V usage is TRBV7-6 and J usage is TRBJ2-7; D is undetermined. Trimming stripped 1 base from V and 9 bases from J, with 22 bases between. This CDR3 is built from 16 residues. Germline V gives CDR1 SGHVS, CDR2 FNYEAQ. The CDR3: CASSLGVWVLPGRQYF. The CDR3 nucleotides read TGTGCCAGCAGCTTAGGGGTATGGGTCCTCCCCGGCAGGCAGTACTTC. The whole variable domain, remainder taken from reference TRBV7-6 and TRBJ2-7, is GAGVSQSPRYKVTKRGQDVALRCDPISGHVSLYWYRQALGQGPEFLTYFNYEAQQDKSGLPNDRFSAERPEGSISTLTIQRTEQRDSAMYRCASSLGVWVLPGRQYFGPGTRLTVT.

The chain links TRBV4-3 to TRBJ2-5; a possible D gene is TRBD2 (6 bases). Germline lookup yields CDR1 LGHNA and CDR2 YSLEER. V was trimmed by 0 bases and J by 5 bases, leaving 13 bases between them. The CDR3 spans 15 residues. The CDR3: CASSQDRGVGETQYF. As DNA, the CDR3 is TGCGCCAGCAGCCAAGATCGCGGGGTGGGGGAGACCCAGTACTTC.

Here the CDR3 DNA reads TGTGCCAGCTCACCACCACTCTACCAAGAGACCCAGTACTTC. Protein product: CASSPPLYQETQYF. V gene TRBV18 combines with J gene TRBJ2-5; no clear D gene. This CDR3 region has 14 residues. V lost 0 bases and J 0 bases, leaving 5 bases between the germline ends. From germline, CDR1 is KGHSH and CDR2 LQKENI. The whole variable domain, filled in from reference TRBV18 and TRBJ2-5, reads NAGVMQNPRHLVRRRGQEARLRCSPMKGHSHVYWYRQLPEEGLKFMVYLQKENIIDESGMPKERFSAEFPKEGPSILRIQQVVRGDSAAYFCASSPPLYQETQYFGPGTRLLVL.

The sample holds a few counts of this clonotype. One end of the junction is discordant with germline, which a read error may explain. This chain connects TRBV7-9 to TRBJ1-3; D possibly corresponds to TRBD1 (5 bases). Germline CDR1 is SEHNR and CDR2 is FQNEAQ (reference sequence). The CDR3 sequence is 16 residues long. CDR3 nucleotide sequence: TGTGCCAGCAGCTTAGGCCCGGGGACTTCCCTAGAGCCATATAATTTT. Residues: CASSLGPGTSLEPYNF.

This sequence joins TRBV7-2 and TRBJ2-2; D might be TRBD2 (5 bases). CDR1 SGHTA and CDR2 FQGNSA come from the germline V gene. This CDR3 comprises 15 residues. V was trimmed by 1 base and J by 4 bases, leaving 10 bases between them. CDR3 loop: CASSLVLVATGELFF. In DNA form, the CDR3 reads TGTGCCAGCAGCTTAGTACTAGTTGCCACCGGGGAGCTGTTTTTT.